These T cell receptor beta chains were read from a single sample in a study of blood T cell repertoires in COVID-19. The data were produced by immunoSEQ multiplex PCR, yet TCRdb's version contains in-frame clones alone and is incomplete. The profile covers some 150,000 clones, with 84% appearing a single time and over 5% taken by the ten largest. The specimen sequenced was peripheral blood. These TCRs come from a human donor in a cohort sampled during active COVID-19. Each CDR3 is given with its conserved first and last residue. The D gene is left open where the match is weak. Clone size is given for some rows only: seen once, a few or many times, or a class if the clone is expanded.

TRBJ2-2,.,TRBV5-1,TRBD2,TGCGCCAGCAGCAGCGAGCGGGGGGATCGCACCGGGGAGCTGTTTTTT,CASSSERGDRTGELFF
TRBJ1-2,.,TRBV6-5,.,TGTGCCAGCAGTTGGGCGTCTAACTATGGCTACACCTTC,CASSWASNYGYTF
TRBJ2-3,.,TRBV3-1/TRBV3-2,TRBD2,TGTGCCAGCAGCCGCACTAGCGGGGGGGCGGGAACAGATACGCAGTATTTT,CASSRTSGGAGTDTQYF
TRBJ2-7,.,TRBV12-3/TRBV12-4,TRBD1,TGTGCCAGCAGTAACAGGGGTTACGAGCAGTACTTC,CASSNRGYEQYF
TRBJ2-5,once,TRBV28,.,TGTGCCAGCAGGGAGACAGTGAAGGAGACCCAGTACTTC,CASRETVKETQYF
TRBJ1-2,.,TRBV21-1,.,TGTGCCAGCAGCAAAGCTCTTGTGGGAGGATATGGCTACACCTTC,CASSKALVGGYGYTF
TRBJ1-5,few,TRBV4-1,TRBD1,TGCGCCAGCAGTATAACAGGGGATCAGCCCCAGCATTTT,CASSITGDQPQHF
TRBJ2-3,.,TRBV6-2/TRBV6-3,.,TGTGCCAGCAGTTACCGGGACTTCACAGATACGCAGTATTTT,CASSYRDFTDTQYF
TRBJ1-1,.,TRBV19,.,TGTGCCAGTAGTGCCAGACAGGTCAACACTGAAGCTTTCTTT,CASSARQVNTEAFF
TRBJ1-1,few,TRBV6-6,TRBD1,TGTGCCAGCAGCCCAGGACAGGGTGAAGCTTTCTTT,CASSPGQGEAFF
TRBJ2-7,.,TRBV6-5,TRBD2,TGTGCCAGCAGTTTCCGGACGGGAGGTCGGGAGCAGTACTTC,CASSFRTGGREQYF
TRBJ2-2,.,TRBV5-6,.,TGTGCCAGCAGCTTGGAACGGACCGGGGAGCTGTTTTTT,CASSLERTGELFF
TRBJ2-2,.,TRBV7-2,TRBD2,TGTGCCAGCAGCTTGAGAGGGGCGGGGGAGAACACCGGGGAGCTGTTTTTT,CASSLRGAGENTGELFF
TRBJ2-3,.,TRBV7-3,TRBD2,TGTGCCAGCAGCTTAAGAGCGGGGGACACAGATACGCAGTATTTT,CASSLRAGDTDTQYF
TRBJ2-3,.,TRBV5-4,.,TGTGCCAGCAGCTTGGCCATAGGGGTTGGCACAGATACGCAGTATTTT,CASSLAIGVGTDTQYF
TRBJ2-7,.,TRBV29-1,TRBD1,TGCAGCGTGGGCGGGGGACAGGGGTCATACGAGCAGTACTTC,CSVGGGQGSYEQYF
TRBJ2-5,few,TRBV5-1,TRBD1,TGCGCCAGCAGGGGGACAGGGGGCTTTCGGCAAGAGACCCAGTACTTC,CASRGTGGFRQETQYF
TRBJ1-6,.,TRBV3-1/TRBV3-2,.,TGTGCCAGCAAACTCTGGGGGCTCCAGACCAATTCACCCCTCCACTTT,CASKLWGLQTNSPLHF
TRBJ1-1,.,TRBV6-5,.,TGTGCCAGCAGTTACTCGCGGTTGAAGAACACTGAAGCTTTCTTT,CASSYSRLKNTEAFF
TRBJ1-4,.,TRBV7-2,.,TGTGCCAGCAGCCCGGACAGAGCTAATGAAAAACTGTTTTTT,CASSPDRANEKLFF
TRBJ1-6,.,TRBV11-3,TRBD1,TGTGCCAGCAGCTTAGGGGGACAGGAATCACCCCTCCACTTT,CASSLGGQESPLHF
TRBJ2-5,.,TRBV7-2,TRBD2,TGTGCCAGCAGCTTAAGTCTTATCGGGGGGGCTCAAGAGACCCAGTACTTC,CASSLSLIGGAQETQYF
TRBJ1-4,once,TRBV2,TRBD1,TGTGCCAGCAGTAACACAGGGGGCTCTAATGAAAAACTGTTTTTT,CASSNTGGSNEKLFF